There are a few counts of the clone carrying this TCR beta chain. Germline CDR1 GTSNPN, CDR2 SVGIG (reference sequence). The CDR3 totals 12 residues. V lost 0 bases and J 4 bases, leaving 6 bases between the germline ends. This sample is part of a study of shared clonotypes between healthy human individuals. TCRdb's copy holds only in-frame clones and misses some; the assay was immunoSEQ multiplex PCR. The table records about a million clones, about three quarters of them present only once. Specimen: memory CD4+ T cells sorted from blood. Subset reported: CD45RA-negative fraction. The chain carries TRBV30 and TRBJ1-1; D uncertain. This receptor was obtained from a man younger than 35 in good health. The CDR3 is CAWSVFGTEAFF. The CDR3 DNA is TGTGCCTGGAGTGTATTTGGCACTGAAGCTTTCTTT.